The 17 T cell receptor beta chains listed next were all sequenced from one sample in a study of T cell responses to AZD1222 COVID-19 vaccine. Assay used: immunoSEQ multiplex PCR; TCRdb lists only in-frame clones, some missing. The sample lists more than 120,000 clones; about 90% were seen once. The sample here was peripheral blood, taken 28 days after the second AZD1222 dose. Receptors originate from an adult who received the AZD1222 COVID-19 vaccine.

The V gene is TRBV11-2, the J gene TRBJ2-1, with D possibly matching TRBD2 (5 bases). In germline, CDR1 is SGHAT, CDR2 FQNNGV. The CDR3 consists of 12 residues. Trimming stripped 4 bases from V and 7 bases from J, with 8 bases between. The CDR3 sequence: CASSSQRNEQFF. CDR3 DNA: TGTGCCAGCAGCTCACAGCGGAATGAGCAGTTCTTC. The full variable domain, completed using reference TRBV11-2 and TRBJ2-1, is EAGVAQSPRYKIIEKRQSVAFWCNPISGHATLYWYQQILGQGPKLLIQFQNNGVVDDSQLPKDRFSAERLKGVDSTLKIQPAKLEDSAVYLCASSSQRNEQFFGPGTRLTVL.

The V and J genes are TRBV7-2 and TRBJ2-3; unclear D gene. Per the germline V gene, CDR1 is SGHTA and CDR2 is FQGNSA. Deletions cut 3 bases from V and 1 base from J, with 8 bases between. The CDR3 runs 14 residues. The CDR3 coding sequence is TGTGCCAGCAGCTTTAGTGCGGGCACAGATACGCAGTATTTT. It specifies CASSFSAGTDTQYF.

The genes are TRBV5-6 and TRBJ1-5; no definite D call. Trimming cost V 6 bases and J 3 bases, with 16 bases left between them. Germline loops: CDR1 SGHDT, CDR2 YYEEEE. The CDR3 runs to 15 residues. The CDR3, as DNA: TGTGCCAGCAAGCTCGCCGGGAATAACAATCAGCCCCAGCATTTT. This codes for CASKLAGNNNQPQHF.

This sequence joins TRBV7-3 and TRBJ2-7; 7 nucleotides line up with TRBD1. J was trimmed by 2 bases and V by 0 bases; bases with no gene match: 1. The CDR3 is made up of 14 amino acids. Germline V gives CDR1 SGHTA, CDR2 FQGTGA. As DNA, the CDR3 is TGTGCCAGCAGCTTAACGGGGACAGCCTACGAGCAGTACTTC. It is translated as CASSLTGTAYEQYF. The full variable domain, in which reference TRBV7-3 and TRBJ2-7 provide the parts outside the CDR3, is GAGVSQTPSNKVTEKGKYVELRCDPISGHTALYWYRQSLGQGPEFLIYFQGTGAADDSGLPNDRFFAVRPEGSVSTLKIQRTERGDSAVYLCASSLTGTAYEQYFGPGTRLTVT.

J is TRBJ2-1 and V is TRBV7-2; 11 nucleotides agree with TRBD2. CDR1 is SGHTA, CDR2 FQGNSA, per germline. The CDR3 is 15 residues long. The V segment lost 7 bases and the J segment 4 bases; nucleotides outside the gene matches: 6. CDR3: CASTLSGRAYNEQFF. In nucleotides, the CDR3 is TGTGCCAGCACCCTTAGCGGGAGGGCTTACAATGAGCAGTTCTTC. The full variable domain, rest sourced from reference TRBV7-2 and TRBJ2-1, is GAGVSQSPSNKVTEKGKDVELRCDPISGHTALYWYRQSLGQGLEFLIYFQGNSAPDKSGLPSDRFSAERTGGSVSTLTIQRTQQEDSAVYLCASTLSGRAYNEQFFGPGTRLTVL.

The chain is built from TRBV29-1 and TRBJ2-5; D is possibly TRBD2 (7 bases). The CDR3 loop spans 13 amino acids. Germline lookup yields CDR1 SQVTM and CDR2 ANQGSEA. The V end was cut by 7 bases, the J end by 8 bases, with 20 bases between. The DNA of the CDR3 is TGCAGCGCGGCATGGGGGGGGGCGGAAACCCAGTACTTC. It is translated as CSAAWGGAETQYF.

The chain couples TRBV19 to TRBJ2-7; no clear D gene. This CDR3 comprises 13 residues. Germline V gene sequence: CDR1 LNHDA, CDR2 SQIVND (reference sequence). Trimming pared 5 bases from V and 5 bases from J, leaving 13 bases between. The CDR3 DNA reads as TGTGCCAGTAGTGCCATCTTGCAGAACGAGCAGTACTTC. Residues: CASSAILQNEQYF.

The genes are TRBV30 and TRBJ1-1; D gene ambiguous. Germline V gene lookup returns CDR1 GTSNPN and CDR2 SVGIG (reference sequence). The CDR3 has 13 residues. V was pared by 3 bases and J by 1 base, with 9 bases between. The CDR3 spells CAWRGQRNTEAFF. The CDR3 DNA follows: TGTGCCTGGAGAGGGCAGAGGAACACTGAAGCTTTCTTT.

J is TRBJ1-6 and V is TRBV6-5; D gene ambiguous. The CDR3 has 12 amino acids. Germline values: CDR1 MNHEY, CDR2 SVGAGI. The V gene lost 4 bases and the J gene lost 7 bases, with 5 bases spanning the gap. Here the CDR3 reads CASSFHNSPLHF. CDR3 nucleotides: TGTGCCAGCAGTTTCCACAATTCACCCCTCCACTTT.

This clone was found a few times. The V gene is TRBV30, the J gene TRBJ1-1, with D uncertain. Germline CDR1 GTSNPN, CDR2 SVGIG (reference sequence). Trimming stripped 2 bases from V and 4 bases from J, with 26 bases between. CDR3 length: 18 residues. CDR3 amino acids: CAWSRPFPAGGRITEAFF. The CDR3 nucleotides read TGTGCCTGGAGTCGGCCTTTCCCCGCCGGAGGGAGAATCACTGAAGCTTTCTTT.

The chain joins TRBV7-3 to TRBJ2-1; 7 positions agree with TRBD1. From germline, CDR1 is SGHTA and CDR2 FQGTGA. The CDR3 is made up of 14 amino acids. Unmatched junction bases numbered 5, after V lost 4 bases and J lost 5 bases. CDR3: CASSSGDSDNEQFF. The CDR3 DNA sequence: TGTGCCAGCAGCTCCGGGGACAGCGACAATGAGCAGTTCTTC.

The CDR3 DNA reads as TGTGCCTGGGTTAAGCAAAGCACAGATACGCAGTATTTT. Protein sequence: CAWVKQSTDTQYF. This chain connects TRBV30 to TRBJ2-3; no definite D call. This CDR3 has 13 residues. CDR1 and CDR2 from the germline V gene are GTSNPN and SVGIG (reference sequence). V was clipped by 5 bases and J by 0 bases, with 9 bases between them.

This chain connects TRBV11-3 to TRBJ1-2; 9 positions match TRBD1. Unmatched junction bases numbered 3, after V lost 5 bases and J lost 5 bases. CDR1 and CDR2 (germline): SGHNT, YENEEA. The CDR3 length is 13 residues. DNA for the CDR3: TGTGCCAGCAGCCTCGGGACAGGGTATGGCTACACCTTC. Protein product: CASSLGTGYGYTF.

The rearrangement uses TRBV27 and TRBJ2-7; maybe TRBD2 (6 bases). The CDR3 has 14 amino acids. CDR1 is MNHEY, CDR2 SMNVEV, per germline (reference sequence). The germline V and J ends were trimmed by 2 bases and 2 bases, with 10 bases remaining between them. As DNA, the CDR3 is TGTGCCAGCAGTTTAGGGGGAGGAGCCTACGAGCAGTACTTC. Its protein product is CASSLGGGAYEQYF.

The count of this clone is one. The chain uses TRBV5-4 and TRBJ2-3; possibly TRBD1 or TRBD2 for D (5 bases each). CDR1 is SGHNT and CDR2 is YYREEE in the germline V gene (reference sequence). Trimming stripped 1 base from V and 2 bases from J, with 17 bases between. This CDR3 comprises 17 residues. CDR3 bases: TGTGCCAGCAGCTTGATGAGGGGCCGAGAATTCACAGATACGCAGTATTTT. This gives the protein CASSLMRGREFTDTQYF.

This clone was seen a few times. The rearrangement links TRBV5-5 to TRBJ2-1; 10 nucleotides match TRBD1. In germline, CDR1 is SGHKS, CDR2 YYEKEE (reference sequence). Losses at the gene ends were 4 bases for V and 5 bases for J; bases not matched to a gene: 12. The length of the CDR3 is 17 residues. In nucleotides, the CDR3 is TGTGCCAGCAGCCCGAGGCCGGGACAGGGGCTACACAATGAGCAGTTCTTC. It codes for CASSPRPGQGLHNEQFF.

The rearrangement links TRBV9 to TRBJ2-5; possibly TRBD2 for D (6 bases). The CDR3 consists of 19 residues. Germline values: CDR1 SGDLS, CDR2 YYNGEE. V lost 2 bases, J lost 4 bases, and 27 bases lay in between. CDR3 sequence reads: CASSVQPQSSIRRGETQYF. The CDR3, as DNA: TGTGCCAGCAGCGTCCAACCACAATCTTCGATCCGGAGGGGAGAGACCCAGTACTTC.